These 30 T cell receptor beta chains were all obtained from the same sample, sequenced in a study of T cell responses to AZD1222 COVID-19 vaccine. Only in-frame clones appear in the TCRdb table, and some are missing; sequencing was by immunoSEQ multiplex PCR. The sample yields 150,000 to 200,000 clones, roughly 90% seen once. The sequencing here drew on peripheral blood, taken 28 days after the second AZD1222 dose. The receptors here all came from an adult who received the AZD1222 COVID-19 vaccine.

V usage is TRBV7-9 and J usage is TRBJ2-2; D is unresolved. This CDR3 has 15 amino acids. V lost 4 bases, J lost 5 bases, and 14 bases lay in between. Germline V gives CDR1 SEHNR, CDR2 FQNEAQ (reference sequence). For the CDR3, the DNA is TGTGCCAGCAGCTCTACGGGTCCCAAAACCGGGGAGCTGTTTTTT. It is translated as CASSSTGPKTGELFF. The full variable domain, completed using reference TRBV7-9 and TRBJ2-2, is DTGVSQNPRHKITKRGQNVTFRCDPISEHNRLYWYRQTLGQGPEFLTYFQNEAQLEKSRLLSDRFSAERPKGSFSTLEIQRTEQGDSAMYLCASSSTGPKTGELFFGEGSRLTVL.

The V call is TRBV5-4, the J call TRBJ1-3; 9 bases agree with TRBD1. V lost 5 bases and J lost 2; bases outside the gene matches: 5. The CDR3 extends over 15 amino acids. CDR1 and CDR2 (germline): SGHNT, YYREEE (reference sequence). This CDR3 is CASREQGAPGNTIYF. Here the CDR3 DNA reads TGTGCCAGCAGGGAACAGGGGGCCCCTGGAAACACCATATATTTT.

The chain couples TRBV12-3 or TRBV12-4 to TRBJ1-1, with 7 bases matching TRBD1. The CDR3 runs to 13 residues. The V gene end was trimmed by 5 bases and the J gene end by 10 bases; junction bases not matched to a gene: 10. CDR3 protein: CASSPGTESGAFF. In nucleotides, the CDR3 is TGTGCCAGCAGTCCCGGGACAGAGTCAGGAGCTTTCTTT.

V is TRBV10-1 and J is TRBJ2-7; 9 nucleotides agree with TRBD2. The germline V gene has CDR1 WNHNN and CDR2 SYGVQD (reference sequence). Trimming cost V 3 bases and J 6 bases; bases outside gene matches: 9. This CDR3 contains 15 residues. CDR3 sequence: CASSETSGLQVEQYF. The DNA of the CDR3 is TGCGCCAGCAGTGAAACTAGCGGGTTGCAGGTCGAGCAGTACTTC.

This sequence joins TRBV18 and TRBJ2-3; 12 bases line up with TRBD2. V was clipped by 3 bases and J by 7 bases; unmatched bases: 2. This CDR3 is built from 14 residues. Germline V lookup: CDR1 KGHSH, CDR2 LQKENI. This CDR3 is CASSPGTSGYTQYF. As DNA, the CDR3 is TGTGCCAGCTCACCGGGGACTAGCGGGTATACGCAGTATTTT.

Notes on this clone: Different DNA sequences within this sample yield the same CDR3. The chain recombines TRBV9 with TRBJ2-2, with D uncertain. The CDR3 is made up of 13 amino acids. Trimming removed 1 base at V and 4 bases at J, with 5 bases between. The germline CDR1 and CDR2 sequences are SGDLS and YYNGEE. The CDR3 is CASSVWGTGELFF. The CDR3 DNA follows: TGTGCCAGCAGCGTATGGGGCACCGGGGAGCTGTTTTTT. The entire variable domain, with the rest obtained from reference TRBV9 and TRBJ2-2, is as follows: DSGVTQTPKHLITATGQRVTLRCSPRSGDLSVYWYQQSLDQGLQFLIQYYNGEERAKGNILERFSAQQFPDLHSELNLSSLELGDSALYFCASSVWGTGELFFGEGSRLTVL.

The chain couples TRBV11-3 to TRBJ2-7; D is unresolved. CDR3 length equals 14 residues. Germline loops: CDR1 SGHNT, CDR2 YENEEA. The V and J ends lost 4 bases and 0 bases respectively, with 10 bases between them. CDR3 sequence (DNA): TGTGCCAGCAGCTCTATGGCGATCTCCTACGAGCAGTACTTC. It codes for CASSSMAISYEQYF.

The J gene is TRBJ2-7, the V gene TRBV5-1; a weak D match, TRBD2 (6 bases). The ends were cut back, 5 bases at V and 1 base at J, with 7 bases in the middle. Germline CDR1 and CDR2: SGHRS and YFSETQ. The CDR3 extends over 12 amino acids. CDR3 DNA sequence: TGCGCCAGCAGTCGGGAGTCCTACGAGCAGTACTTC. It translates to CASSRESYEQYF.

V and J are TRBV19 and TRBJ1-4; TRBD1 matches 7 bases. CDR3 length: 16 amino acids. In germline, CDR1 is LNHDA, CDR2 SQIVND (reference sequence). The ends lost 6 bases at V and 0 bases at J; junction bases unmatched: 7. CDR3 DNA: TGTGCCAGTAGGGGCAGGGGGACTGCAACTAATGAAAAACTGTTTTTT. Encoded protein: CASRGRGTATNEKLFF.

This chain links TRBV18 with TRBJ1-2, with unresolved D. Deletions cut 6 bases from V and 4 bases from J, with 21 bases between. CDR1 KGHSH and CDR2 LQKENI come from the germline V gene. This CDR3 spans 16 amino acids. In nucleotides, the CDR3 is TGTGCCAGCTCTCTCTCCGAACAGTCGGTTAGCTATGGCTACACCTTC. Protein: CASSLSEQSVSYGYTF.

The rearrangement uses TRBV5-1 and TRBJ1-3; tentatively, D is TRBD1 (5 bases). The germline V gene encodes CDR1 SGHRS and CDR2 YFSETQ. V gave up 0 bases and J gave up 2 bases, with 9 bases separating them. There are 15 residues in the CDR3. CDR3: CASSLAPTAGNTIYF. The CDR3 DNA reads TGCGCCAGCAGCTTGGCCCCGACAGCTGGAAACACCATATATTTT.

Comment on this clone: The same CDR3 arises from other DNA sequences in this sample as well. The rearrangement joins TRBV6-5 to TRBJ2-7, with D perhaps TRBD1 (6 bases). Germline CDR1 and CDR2: MNHEY and SVGAGI. The V end lost 6 bases, the J end lost 4 bases, and 7 bases lay between the germline ends. The CDR3 runs 11 residues. The CDR3 sequence is CASRRGYEQYF. DNA for the CDR3: TGTGCCAGCAGAAGGGGGTACGAGCAGTACTTC.

This chain links TRBV5-1 with TRBJ2-1, with 10 bases fitting TRBD2. The CDR3 extends over 15 amino acids. Germline CDR1 reads SGHRS; CDR2 reads YFSETQ. V lost 2 bases, J lost 5 bases, and 4 bases stayed unmatched. This CDR3 reads CASSLAGGSNNEQFF. CDR3 DNA: TGCGCCAGCAGCTTAGCGGGAGGGAGTAACAATGAGCAGTTCTTC.

This chain links TRBV19 with TRBJ1-5, with 10 bases aligning to TRBD1. J lost 2 bases, V lost 4 bases, and 8 bases had no gene match. The CDR3 runs to 17 residues. CDR1 is LNHDA and CDR2 is SQIVND in the germline V gene (reference sequence). CDR3 region: CASSTPGQGFRNQPQHF. The CDR3 nucleotides are TGTGCCAGTAGTACACCGGGACAGGGGTTTCGCAATCAGCCCCAGCATTTT.

The rearrangement links TRBV15 to TRBJ1-5; 9 bases are shared with TRBD1. The ends lost 3 bases at V and 6 bases at J; junction bases unmatched: 12. Germline assignment: CDR1 LNHNV and CDR2 YYDKDF (reference sequence). The CDR3 is 17 amino acids. DNA for the CDR3: TGTGCCACCAGCAGTTCCAGGGGACAGGGTAGAACTCAGCCCCAGCATTTT. Encoded protein: CATSSSRGQGRTQPQHF.

V and J are TRBV3-1 (or the pseudogene TRBV3-2) and TRBJ2-2; D unresolved. The CDR3 contains 15 residues. Trimming took off 1 base at V and 0 bases at J, with 6 bases between the two ends. Germline CDR1 LGHDT, CDR2 YNNKEL (reference sequence). The CDR3 is CASSQGPANTGELFF. The CDR3 DNA reads TGTGCCAGCAGCCAAGGTCCAGCGAACACCGGGGAGCTGTTTTTT.

The V gene is TRBV4-1, the J gene TRBJ2-2, with D hard to call. CDR1 is MGHRA, CDR2 YSYEKL, per germline. Trimming left V 11 bases short and J 0 bases short, with 16 bases between. This CDR3 is 15 amino acids long. This CDR3 is CAPPPQNANTGELFF. CDR3 nucleotides: TGCGCCCCTCCCCCGCAAAACGCGAACACCGGGGAGCTGTTTTTT.

The V gene is TRBV7-9, the J gene TRBJ2-1; TRBD1 matches 9 bases. The CDR3 totals 14 residues. The V gene's germline CDR1 is SEHNR and CDR2 FQNEAQ (reference sequence). Losses at the gene ends were 0 bases for V and 8 bases for J; bases not matched to a gene: 2. The CDR3 DNA is TGTGCCAGCAGCTTAGCGGGACAGGGAGATGAGCAGTTCTTC. Amino acid sequence: CASSLAGQGDEQFF.

V and J are TRBV7-3 and TRBJ2-3, with TRBD1 as a possible D gene (7 bases). V was cut by 5 bases and J by 1 base, with 19 bases left in between. Germline V lookup: CDR1 SGHTA, CDR2 FQGTGA. The CDR3 length is 17 residues. The CDR3 sequence is CASSLTGRLRGTDTQYF. CDR3 DNA: TGTGCCAGCAGCCTGACAGGGAGGCTTCGGGGCACAGATACGCAGTATTTT.

CDR3: CASSPGRNYEQYF. The CDR3 region has the DNA TGTGCCAGTAGCCCGGGACGGAACTACGAGCAGTACTTC. The V call is TRBV19, the J call TRBJ2-7; either TRBD1 or TRBD2 may supply D (5 bases each). Germline V gene data show CDR1 as LNHDA and CDR2 as SQIVND (reference sequence). V was trimmed by 6 bases and J by 3 bases, leaving 12 bases between them. The CDR3 length is 13 residues.

The chain carries TRBV27 and TRBJ2-7, with D perhaps TRBD2 (7 bases). With 2 bases removed from V and 0 bases from J, the gap between germline ends came to 14 bases. This CDR3 spans 16 amino acids. Germline CDR1 and CDR2: MNHEY and SMNVEV (reference sequence). In DNA, the CDR3 is TGTGCCAGCAGTTTAGGGGGGGGCAGAACCTCCTACGAGCAGTACTTC. It specifies CASSLGGGRTSYEQYF.

The V and J genes are TRBV28 and TRBJ1-1; TRBD1 is a possible D gene (6 bases). This CDR3 is built from 15 residues. Between the trimmed V and J ends, which lost 7 bases and 5 bases, there was a span of 20 bases. Per germline, CDR1 MDHEN and CDR2 SYDVKM. The CDR3 bases are TGTGCCAGCAAAGAGGACAGCACGATCTGGACTGAAGCTTTCTTT. Protein product: CASKEDSTIWTEAFF.

This clone was seen a single time. The chain's CDR3 is CASSPRPPGNTEAFF. The CDR3 DNA reads as TGTGCCAGTAGTCCCCGACCTCCCGGGAACACTGAAGCTTTCTTT. This chain links TRBV19 with TRBJ1-1, with no clear D. The CDR3 runs 15 residues. Germline CDR1 LNHDA, CDR2 SQIVND (reference sequence). Trimming left V 5 bases short and J 1 base short, with 14 bases between.

The V gene is TRBV30, the J gene TRBJ1-5; D possibly corresponds to TRBD1 (5 bases). The CDR3 length is 15 residues. V was clipped by 2 bases and J by 9 bases, with 20 bases between them. CDR1 GTSNPN and CDR2 SVGIG come from the germline V gene (reference sequence). Here the CDR3 DNA reads TGTGCCTGGAGTTACCGGGACGGCTCGCGGAGGCCCCAGCATTTT. Protein product: CAWSYRDGSRRPQHF.

The table lists this clone with a count of one. The chain uses TRBV14 and TRBJ2-5, with D uncertain. Germline V gene data show CDR1 as SGHDN and CDR2 as FVKESK. Trimming pared 1 base from V and 5 bases from J, leaving 11 bases between. This CDR3 is 14 amino acids long. The CDR3 reads CASSQGGLPETQYF. CDR3 bases: TGTGCCAGCAGCCAAGGCGGCCTCCCTGAGACCCAGTACTTC.

This chain connects TRBV6-4 to TRBJ2-1, with D possibly being TRBD2 (6 bases). Trimming removed 2 bases at V and 9 bases at J, with 17 bases between. This CDR3 region has 15 residues. In germline, CDR1 is MRHNA, CDR2 SNTAGT. CDR3 protein: CASSDAGNGVGEQFF. The DNA for the CDR3 is TGTGCCAGCAGTGACGCGGGAAATGGAGTTGGTGAGCAGTTCTTC.

The chain links TRBV2 to TRBJ1-2; 7 bases agree with TRBD1. The germline V gene has CDR1 SNHLY and CDR2 FYNNEI. Trimming took 5 bases from V and 7 from J; bases not matched to a gene: 13. The CDR3 extends over 15 amino acids. The CDR3 DNA is TGTGCCAGCAGTCTCCGACAGGGATTGGGTCGTGGCTACACCTTC. This gives the protein CASSLRQGLGRGYTF.

This chain joins TRBV28 and TRBJ2-3; 9 positions agree with TRBD2. Germline V lookup: CDR1 MDHEN, CDR2 SYDVKM. The CDR3 has 16 residues. Trimming removed 5 bases from V and 0 bases from J; junction bases left unmatched: 6. The CDR3 loop is CASSPGLAGSTDTQYF. The CDR3 DNA is TGTGCCAGCAGTCCCGGGCTAGCGGGAAGCACAGATACGCAGTATTTT.

The chain joins TRBV7-9 to TRBJ1-3; D possibly corresponds to TRBD1 (5 bases). V was cut by 7 bases and J by 4 bases, with 17 bases left in between. Germline V gives CDR1 SEHNR, CDR2 FQNEAQ (reference sequence). This CDR3 spans 15 amino acids. CDR3 protein: CASTLAGGTGNTIYF. As DNA, the CDR3 is TGTGCCAGCACCCTAGCTGGGGGAACGGGAAACACCATATATTTT.

This rearrangement joins TRBV25-1 to TRBJ1-6; 7 nucleotides match TRBD1. From germline, CDR1 is MGHDK and CDR2 SYGVNS. J was trimmed by 8 bases and V by 5 bases; bases with no gene match: 9. This CDR3 comprises 15 residues. CDR3 nucleotide sequence: TGTGCCAGCAGTTCCACAGGGGATAGGGATTCACCCCTCCACTTT. The encoded protein is CASSSTGDRDSPLHF.